This T cell receptor (beta chain) was identified in a study of cytotoxic CD8 clonotypes in ibrutinib-treated CLL. V lost 4 bases and J 1 base, leaving 19 bases between the germline ends. The length of the CDR3 is 17 residues. The germline V gene has CDR1 SEHNR and CDR2 FQNEAQ (reference sequence). Clones were read by immunoSEQ multiplex PCR, and TCRdb kept only the in-frame ones, dropping some. The sample includes about 130,000 clones, approximately 85% of them seen just once. This clonotype was obtained from a human donor with chronic lymphocytic leukemia. The gene calls are TRBV7-9 and TRBJ2-5; a possible D gene is TRBD2 (5 bases). The specimen was PBMCs, collected after 24 months of ibrutinib treatment. CDR3 bases: TGTGCCAGCAGCTCCGGCGGCCGAGGGAAAATCCAAGAGACCCAGTACTTC. It encodes CASSSGGRGKIQETQYF.